This TCR beta chain was observed in a study of T-cell memory formation after mild COVID-19. CDR3 length: 10 residues. The germline CDR1 and CDR2 sequences are DFQATT and SNEGSKA (reference sequence). V gave up 0 bases and J gave up 11 bases, with 7 bases separating them. Study observations and caveats: Mainly in CM and EM were contracting CD4+ clones; CD8+ were in EMRA. Several responding clones turned up in pre-infection memory, indicating that cross-reactive memory may have taken part.

5'RACE primed at constant segments yielded TCR alpha and TCR beta cDNA libraries bearing sample barcodes and UMIs. TCRdb re-derived calls from the 5' RACE reads in MiXCR, one entry per CDR3 protein. The data contain 450,000 or so distinct CDR3 sequences, around a quarter of them singletons. A note on this clonotype: The antigen remains unidentified.

Sequenced material: PBMCs or a T cell subset sorted from them (not recorded which). This TCR was recovered from an adult woman who had mild COVID-19 (a few samples of this study predate the infection). Cell type and time point are not known. The V and J genes are TRBV20-1 and TRBJ1-1; D is unclear. Here the CDR3 DNA reads TGCAGTGCTAGAGATCTATCGGCTTTCTTT. Encoded protein: CSARDLSAFF.